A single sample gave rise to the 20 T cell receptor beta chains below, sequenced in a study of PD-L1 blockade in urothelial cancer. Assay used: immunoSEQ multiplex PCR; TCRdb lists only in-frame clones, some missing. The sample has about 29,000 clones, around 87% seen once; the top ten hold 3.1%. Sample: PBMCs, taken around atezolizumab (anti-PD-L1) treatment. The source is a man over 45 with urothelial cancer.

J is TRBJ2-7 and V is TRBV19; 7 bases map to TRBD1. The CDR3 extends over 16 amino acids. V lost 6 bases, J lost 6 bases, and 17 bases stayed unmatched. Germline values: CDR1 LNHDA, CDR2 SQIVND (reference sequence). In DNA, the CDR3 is TGTGCCAGTAGCCTCGGGACAGCTAATTTGCGGAGCGAGCAGTACTTC. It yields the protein CASSLGTANLRSEQYF.

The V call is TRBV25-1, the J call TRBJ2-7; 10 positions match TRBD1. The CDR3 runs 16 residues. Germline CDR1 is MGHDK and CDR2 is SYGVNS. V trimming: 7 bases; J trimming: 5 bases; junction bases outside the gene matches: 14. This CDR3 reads CASTPGQGISRHEQYF. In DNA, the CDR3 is TGTGCCAGCACTCCGGGACAGGGGATTTCACGCCACGAGCAGTACTTC.

The CDR3 DNA reads TGTGCCAGCAGCTTAGCTCAGGGGGCGAAACCGACCTACGAGCAGTACTTC. Translation gives CASSLAQGAKPTYEQYF. This sequence joins TRBV11-2 and TRBJ2-7; 8 bases are shared with TRBD1. V trimming: 1 base; J trimming: 2 bases; junction bases outside the gene matches: 10. This CDR3 spans 17 amino acids. Germline CDR1 is SGHAT and CDR2 is FQNNGV.

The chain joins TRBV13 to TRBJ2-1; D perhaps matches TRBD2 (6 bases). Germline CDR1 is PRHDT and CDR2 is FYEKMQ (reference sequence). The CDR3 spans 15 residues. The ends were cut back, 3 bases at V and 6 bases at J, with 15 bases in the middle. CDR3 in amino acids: CASSFPSATGNEQFF. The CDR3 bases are TGTGCCAGCAGCTTTCCTAGCGCCACGGGCAATGAGCAGTTCTTC.

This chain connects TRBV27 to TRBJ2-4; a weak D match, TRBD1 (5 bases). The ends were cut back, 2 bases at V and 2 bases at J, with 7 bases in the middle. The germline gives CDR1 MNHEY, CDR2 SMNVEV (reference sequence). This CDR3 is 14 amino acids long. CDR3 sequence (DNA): TGTGCCAGCAGTTTAAGGGGATCCAAAAACATTCAGTACTTC. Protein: CASSLRGSKNIQYF.

CDR3 region: CASRPEPGVSYEQYF. The CDR3, as DNA: TGTGCCAGTAGACCTGAACCCGGGGTTTCATACGAGCAGTACTTC. The chain joins TRBV19 to TRBJ2-7; D is perhaps TRBD2 (5 bases). Deletions cut 6 bases from V and 4 bases from J, with 19 bases between. Germline V gene data show CDR1 as LNHDA and CDR2 as SQIVND (reference sequence). This CDR3 comprises 15 residues.

CDR3 bases: TGCGCCAGCAGCCCGGACATTAACACTGAAGCTTTCTTT. Translating gives CASSPDINTEAFF. This chain links TRBV5-1 with TRBJ1-1; D may be TRBD1 (5 bases). The CDR3 is 13 residues long. V was clipped by 4 bases and J by 2 bases, with 9 bases between them. Germline V gene lookup returns CDR1 SGHRS and CDR2 YFSETQ. The variable domain in full, completed from reference TRBV5-1 and TRBJ1-1, reads KAGVTQTPRYLIKTRGQQVTLSCSPISGHRSVSWYQQTPGQGLQFLFEYFSETQRNKGNFPGRFSGRQFSNSRSEMNVSTLELGDSALYLCASSPDINTEAFFGQGTRLTVV.

The CDR3 loop is CASSGPLAGGDYEQYF. DNA for the CDR3: TGTGCCAGCAGTGGCCCACTAGCGGGGGGTGACTACGAGCAGTACTTC. The rearrangement joins TRBV2 to TRBJ2-7; TRBD2 agrees at 12 bases. Unmatched junction bases numbered 7, after V lost 4 bases and J lost 3 bases. Germline V gives CDR1 SNHLY, CDR2 FYNNEI. The CDR3 length is 16 residues.

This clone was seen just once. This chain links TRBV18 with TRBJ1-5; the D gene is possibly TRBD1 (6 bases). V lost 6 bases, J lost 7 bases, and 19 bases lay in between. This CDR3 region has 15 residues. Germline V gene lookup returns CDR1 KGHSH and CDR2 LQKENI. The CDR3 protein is CASSPRGRVDQPQHF. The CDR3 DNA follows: TGTGCCAGCTCCCCCAGGGGCCGGGTAGACCAGCCCCAGCATTTT.

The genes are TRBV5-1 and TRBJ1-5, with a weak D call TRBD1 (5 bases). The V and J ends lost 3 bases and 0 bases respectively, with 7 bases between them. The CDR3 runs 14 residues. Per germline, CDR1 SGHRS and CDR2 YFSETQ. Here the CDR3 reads CASSWGDSNQPQHF. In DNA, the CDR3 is TGCGCCAGCAGCTGGGGGGATAGCAATCAGCCCCAGCATTTT.

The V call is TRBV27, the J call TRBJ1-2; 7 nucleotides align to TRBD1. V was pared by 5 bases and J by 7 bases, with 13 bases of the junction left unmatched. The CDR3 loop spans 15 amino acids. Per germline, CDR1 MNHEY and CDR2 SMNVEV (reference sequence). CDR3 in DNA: TGTGCCAGCAGTCCCACCCGACAGGGTGGTTCTGGCTACACCTTC. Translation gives CASSPTRQGGSGYTF.

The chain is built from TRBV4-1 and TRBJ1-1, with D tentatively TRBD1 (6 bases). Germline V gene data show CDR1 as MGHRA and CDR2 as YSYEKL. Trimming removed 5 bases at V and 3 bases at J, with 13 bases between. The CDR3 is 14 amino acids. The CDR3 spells CASSFDRPYTEAFF. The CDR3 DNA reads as TGCGCCAGCAGCTTTGACAGGCCCTACACTGAAGCTTTCTTT.

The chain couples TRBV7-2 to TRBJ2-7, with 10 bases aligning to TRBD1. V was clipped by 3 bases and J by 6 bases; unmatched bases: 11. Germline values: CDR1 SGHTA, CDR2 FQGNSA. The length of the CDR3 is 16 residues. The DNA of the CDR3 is TGTGCCAGCAGCTTCCTTATCCGGGACAGGGGAGTCGAGCAGTACTTC. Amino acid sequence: CASSFLIRDRGVEQYF.

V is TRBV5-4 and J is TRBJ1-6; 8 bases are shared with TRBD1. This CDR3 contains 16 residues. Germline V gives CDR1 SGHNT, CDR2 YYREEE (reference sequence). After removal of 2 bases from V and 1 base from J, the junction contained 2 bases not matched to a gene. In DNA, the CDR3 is TGTGCCAGCAGCTTTGACAGGGGATCCTATAATTCACCCCTCCACTTT. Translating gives CASSFDRGSYNSPLHF.

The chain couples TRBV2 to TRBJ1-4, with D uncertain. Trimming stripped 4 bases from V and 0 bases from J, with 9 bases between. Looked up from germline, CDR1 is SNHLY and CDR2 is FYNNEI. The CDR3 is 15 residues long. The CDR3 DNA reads TGTGCCAGCAGTGTCGGCAGGCCAACTAATGAAAAACTGTTTTTT. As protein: CASSVGRPTNEKLFF.

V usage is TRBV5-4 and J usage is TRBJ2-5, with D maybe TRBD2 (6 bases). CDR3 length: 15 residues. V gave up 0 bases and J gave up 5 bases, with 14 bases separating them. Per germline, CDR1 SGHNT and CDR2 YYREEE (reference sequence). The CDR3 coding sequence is TGTGCCAGCAGCTTGGGCGGGGCGTGGATGGAGACCCAGTACTTC. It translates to CASSLGGAWMETQYF.

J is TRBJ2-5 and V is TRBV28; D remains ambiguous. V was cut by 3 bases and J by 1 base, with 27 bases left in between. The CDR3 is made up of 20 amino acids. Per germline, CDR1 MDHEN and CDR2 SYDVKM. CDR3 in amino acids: CASSFPYEVTANKSQETQYF. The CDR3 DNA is TGTGCCAGCAGTTTTCCTTATGAAGTGACTGCAAATAAATCCCAAGAGACCCAGTACTTC. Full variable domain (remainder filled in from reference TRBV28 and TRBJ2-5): DVKVTQSSRYLVKRTGEKVFLECVQDMDHENMFWYRQDPGLGLRLIYFSYDVKMKEKGDIPEGYSVSREKKERFSLILESASTNQTSMYLCASSFPYEVTANKSQETQYFGPGTRLLVL.

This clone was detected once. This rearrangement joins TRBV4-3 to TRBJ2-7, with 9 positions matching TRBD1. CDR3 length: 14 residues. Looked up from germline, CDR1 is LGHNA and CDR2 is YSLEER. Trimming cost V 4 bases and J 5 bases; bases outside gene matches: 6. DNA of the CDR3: TGCGCCAGCAGCCGTACAGGGGGCGTCGACGAGCAGTACTTC. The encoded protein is CASSRTGGVDEQYF.

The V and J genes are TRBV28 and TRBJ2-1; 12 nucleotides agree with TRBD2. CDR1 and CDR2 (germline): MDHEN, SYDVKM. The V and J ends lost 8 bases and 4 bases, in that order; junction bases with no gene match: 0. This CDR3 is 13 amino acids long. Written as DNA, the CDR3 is TGTGCCAGCGGACTAGCGGGATACAATGAGCAGTTCTTC. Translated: CASGLAGYNEQFF.

The CDR3 DNA sequence: TGTGCCAGTAGATCCAGGGAAAATCAGCCCCAGCATTTT. Translating it yields CASRSRENQPQHF. V is TRBV19 and J is TRBJ1-5; maybe TRBD1 (5 bases). V gave up 6 bases and J gave up 4 bases, with 10 bases separating them. The germline CDR1 and CDR2 sequences are LNHDA and SQIVND (reference sequence). The CDR3 sequence is 13 residues long.